One sample yielded the 6 T cell receptor beta chains listed below, sequenced in a study of cytomegalovirus exposure and HLA in healthy donors. Both 60 Vbeta primers and 13 Jbeta primers went into the PCR. Sequenced by immunoSEQ multiplex PCR; TCRdb stores in-frame clones only, minus some. Of about 280,000 clones in the sample, approximately 90% were seen once. Sequencing was done on a sample of PBMCs. These receptors were taken from a woman between 18 and 29 years old in good health and CMV-seronegative.

This chain links TRBV29-1 with TRBJ1-1; weak D call: TRBD1 (5 bases). The CDR3 length is 15 residues. The germline V and J ends were trimmed by 4 bases and 1 base, with 16 bases remaining between them. CDR1 is SQVTM and CDR2 is ANQGSEA in the germline V gene. The CDR3 coding sequence is TGCAGCGTTGTACCACCGGGACTTACGAACACTGAAGCTTTCTTT. Amino acids: CSVVPPGLTNTEAFF.

The genes are TRBV7-6 and TRBJ2-2, with D tentatively TRBD1 (6 bases). Trimming stripped 0 bases from V and 0 bases from J, with 8 bases between. The CDR3 loop spans 16 amino acids. Germline V gene sequence: CDR1 SGHVS, CDR2 FNYEAQ. CDR3 DNA sequence: TGTGCCAGCAGCTTAGCGCAGGGGACGAACACCGGGGAGCTGTTTTTT. Translating gives CASSLAQGTNTGELFF.

The chain links TRBV20-1 to TRBJ2-1, with D maybe TRBD2 (6 bases). V lost 6 bases and J 9 bases, leaving 9 bases between the germline ends. Germline assignment: CDR1 DFQATT and CDR2 SNEGSKA (reference sequence). The CDR3 has 10 residues. DNA for the CDR3: TGCAGTGCCTTAGCGGCTGAGCAGTTCTTC. This encodes CSALAAEQFF.

Note on this clone: An end of the junction does not agree with germline; a read error may underlie this. The rearrangement joins TRBV7-9 to TRBJ1-1; the D is unclear. The CDR3 consists of 12 residues. CDR1 is SEHNR and CDR2 is FQNEAQ in the germline V gene (reference sequence). The DNA of the CDR3 is TGTTCCAGTACAGTCTTGAACACTGAAGCTTTCTTT. Its protein product is CSSTVLNTEAFF.

This clone was seen only once. The V and J genes are TRBV20-1 and TRBJ1-2, with D tentatively TRBD1 (6 bases). Germline lookup yields CDR1 DFQATT and CDR2 SNEGSKA (reference sequence). The ends were cut back, 6 bases at V and 6 bases at J, with 11 bases in the middle. CDR3 size: 11 residues. The CDR3 DNA is TGCAGTGCCCCCTACAGGGATGGCTACACCTTC. Amino acids: CSAPYRDGYTF.

V and J are TRBV6-1 and TRBJ1-2, with 8 bases matching TRBD1. V lost 6 bases and J lost 3; bases outside the gene matches: 3. The CDR3 consists of 13 residues. Germline CDR1 and CDR2: MNHNS and SASEGT. The CDR3 DNA reads as TGTGCCAGCAGACCGACAGGGGACTATGGCTACACCTTC. It yields the protein CASRPTGDYGYTF.